A selection of T cell receptor beta chains follows, all from one sample in a study of neurological immune-mediated disorders. TCRdb re-analysed the 5' RACE reads in MiXCR, keeping a single row per CDR3 protein. This sample has roughly 120,000 distinct CDR3 sequences, with roughly 3.1% found just once. The sample taken for sequencing was PBMCs. All receptors come from a woman aged 25 to 39 with multiple sclerosis. Each CDR3 is given without its conserved first and last residue.

V: TRBV29-1; J: TRBJ1-1; CDR3: SGGQGSAEAF
V: TRBV20-1; J: TRBJ2-2; CDR3: SARELAETGELF
V: TRBV7-2; J: TRBJ2-1; CDR3: ASSLAKGSYNEQF
V: TRBV7-2; J: TRBJ2-7; CDR3: ASSLESQAFSYEQY
V: TRBV4-3; J: TRBJ2-1; CDR3: ASSQPGTTNEQF
V: TRBV5-1; J: TRBJ1-4; CDR3: ASSLDRGGEKLF
V: TRBV7-9; J: TRBJ1-1; CDR3: ASSSDPGTEAF
V: TRBV29-1; J: TRBJ1-4; CDR3: SVEDVSGEKLF
V: TRBV5-1; J: TRBJ2-5; CDR3: ASSPRGEETQY
V: TRBV5-1; J: TRBJ1-1; CDR3: ARIPTGQTNTEAF
V: TRBV4-1; J: TRBJ2-2; CDR3: ASSQERVMGTGELF
V: TRBV7-2; J: TRBJ1-4; CDR3: ASSLDLGTVGEKLF
V: TRBV6-5; J: TRBJ1-2; CDR3: ASSPGVGYGYT
V: TRBV10-3; J: TRBJ2-5; CDR3: AISGGETQY
V: TRBV5-1; J: TRBJ1-2; CDR3: ASSPGQGWGYT
V: TRBV7-8; J: TRBJ2-7; CDR3: ASSSAAGPSRNEQY
V: TRBV3-1; J: TRBJ1-2; CDR3: ASSPTETSYGYT
V: TRBV9; J: TRBJ1-6; CDR3: ASGTGSSYNSPLH
V: TRBV18; J: TRBJ1-3; CDR3: ASSSDRVSGNTIY
V: TRBV5-5; J: TRBJ2-5; CDR3: ASSRLSQGVSETQY
V: TRBV30; J: TRBJ2-2; CDR3: AWSQGSIYGELF
V: TRBV12-3/TRBV12-4; J: TRBJ2-3; CDR3: ASSSRSFTDTQY
V: TRBV5-1; J: TRBJ2-5; CDR3: ASSVGQIQETQY
V: TRBV6-5; J: TRBJ2-2; CDR3: ASTRLAGAGELF
V: TRBV25-1; J: TRBJ1-2; CDR3: ASSARYGYT
V: TRBV24-1; J: TRBJ2-2; CDR3: ATSDPSGGSGELF
V: TRBV29-1; J: TRBJ1-2; CDR3: SVSPTGSGYT
V: TRBV4-1; J: TRBJ2-1; CDR3: ASSQGGRDRQF
V: TRBV5-4; J: TRBJ2-1; CDR3: ASKLTDRDKEGNEQF
V: TRBV6-6; J: TRBJ2-5; CDR3: ASSNSGTYQETQY
V: TRBV3-1; J: TRBJ1-6; CDR3: ASSHNTGLNSPLH
V: TRBV27; J: TRBJ1-2; CDR3: ASSFRQGLKGYGYT